One and the same sample provided the 27 T cell receptor beta chains below, sequenced in a study of T cell repertoires in cytomegalovirus infection. TCRdb analysed the reads with MiXCR anew, one entry per CDR3 protein. The sample lists about 310,000 distinct CDR3 sequences, 17% occurring once. The sequenced sample consisted of PBMCs. These receptors came from a human donor in good health (CMV status not recorded). Some clones in this sample may be carry-over from other donors' samples.

The rearrangement joins TRBV29-1 to TRBJ1-1; 8 bases align to TRBD1. The V gene's germline CDR1 is SQVTM and CDR2 ANQGSEA. V trimming: 5 bases; J trimming: 4 bases; junction bases outside the gene matches: 6. This CDR3 has 13 residues. The DNA of the CDR3 is TGCAGCGTTTCAGCAGGGGGCTTCACTGAAGCTTTCTTT. It yields the protein CSVSAGGFTEAFF.

The table lists this clonotype with many counts. V gene TRBV23-1 combines with J gene TRBJ2-3; D not resolved. TRBV23-1 is an ORF, with its function uncertain. CDR3 length: 15 residues. Between the trimmed V and J ends, which lost 7 bases and 0 bases, there was a span of 14 bases. The CDR3 DNA is TGCGCCAGCAATAAGCGAACCACTAGCACAGATACGCAGTATTTT. The encoded protein is CASNKRTTSTDTQYF.

V usage is TRBV2 and J usage is TRBJ2-7; 14 positions match TRBD2. Trimming removed 6 bases from V and 3 bases from J; junction bases left unmatched: 1. CDR1 and CDR2 from the germline V gene are SNHLY and FYNNEI. The CDR3 consists of 14 residues. This CDR3 reads CASRGLAGDYEQYF. The CDR3 DNA follows: TGTGCCAGCAGGGGACTAGCGGGGGACTACGAGCAGTACTTC.

The table lists this clonotype with a few counts. The rearrangement links TRBV2 to TRBJ1-2; no reliable D call. Trimming took 7 bases from V and 1 from J, leaving 10 bases between them. The CDR3 has 13 amino acids. Per germline, CDR1 SNHLY and CDR2 FYNNEI. The CDR3 DNA reads as TGTGCCAGCACAAGGGCTCTTAACTATGGCTACACCTTC. This sequence encodes CASTRALNYGYTF.

This clonotype was observed many times. This chain connects TRBV7-2 to TRBJ1-2; D ambiguous. V lost 1 base and J 4 bases, leaving 25 bases between the germline ends. The germline V gene has CDR1 SGHTA and CDR2 FQGNSA. This CDR3 spans 19 amino acids. The CDR3 reads CASSLDGLSERVGSYGYTF. The CDR3 coding sequence is TGTGCCAGCAGCTTAGATGGTTTGAGCGAAAGGGTGGGAAGCTATGGCTACACCTTC.

This clonotype occurred many times. The chain carries TRBV11-2 and TRBJ1-1; TRBD1 agrees at 9 bases. This CDR3 has 16 residues. The germline gives CDR1 SGHAT, CDR2 FQNNGV. V was pared by 3 bases and J by 5 bases, with 10 bases of the junction left unmatched. DNA of the CDR3: TGTGCCAGCAGCTTCTTACCGGGACAGGGATTAACTGAAGCTTTCTTT. Translating gives CASSFLPGQGLTEAFF.

The chain carries TRBV19 and TRBJ1-1; 7 positions match TRBD1. The germline CDR1 and CDR2 sequences are LNHDA and SQIVND (reference sequence). CDR3 length: 14 residues. V was pared by 1 base and J by 3 bases, with 2 bases of the junction left unmatched. The DNA for the CDR3 is TGTGCCAGTAGTATAGGACAGGGATACACTGAAGCTTTCTTT. The encoded protein is CASSIGQGYTEAFF.

The rearrangement uses TRBV6-6 and TRBJ1-4, with D unresolved. Germline CDR1 reads MNHNY; CDR2 reads SVGAGI (reference sequence). V lost 2 bases to trimming and J lost 0 bases, with 16 bases between them. This CDR3 has 18 residues. In DNA form, the CDR3 reads TGTGCCAGCAGTTACCAGGACGTCTTATCGGCAACTAATGAAAAACTGTTTTTT. Protein product: CASSYQDVLSATNEKLFF.

This chain connects TRBV28 to TRBJ2-7, with D perhaps matching TRBD1 (5 bases). The germline V and J ends were trimmed by 6 bases and 0 bases, with 18 bases remaining between them. Germline lookup yields CDR1 MDHEN and CDR2 SYDVKM. This CDR3 is built from 16 residues. The CDR3 loop is CASSPSAGIRSYEQYF. The CDR3 DNA is TGTGCCAGCAGCCCATCCGCAGGGATACGCTCCTACGAGCAGTACTTC.

In its sample, this clonotype was seen a few times. This sequence joins TRBV27 and TRBJ2-7, with 10 bases aligning to TRBD2. Per germline, CDR1 MNHEY and CDR2 SMNVEV (reference sequence). Trimming cost V 6 bases and J 0 bases; bases outside gene matches: 11. This CDR3 spans 17 amino acids. CDR3 DNA: TGTGCCAGCAGCAGGCTAGCGGGGGCCAAGAGCTCCTACGAGCAGTACTTC. The encoded protein is CASSRLAGAKSSYEQYF.

The V and J genes are TRBV18 and TRBJ1-5; no clear D gene. The CDR3 contains 12 residues. Germline loops: CDR1 KGHSH, CDR2 LQKENI. V lost 2 bases and J 13 bases, leaving 12 bases between the germline ends. Here the CDR3 DNA reads TGTGCCAGCTCACCAGAGAAAGGACTGCAGCATTTT. This encodes CASSPEKGLQHF.

This clonotype was recorded at least ten times. In nucleotides, the CDR3 is TGTGCCAGCAGCACCGGGACAGTCAAAGAGACCCAGTACTTC. This translates into CASSTGTVKETQYF. The J gene is TRBJ2-5, the V gene TRBV7-2, with 7 positions matching TRBD1. CDR3 length: 14 amino acids. Looked up from germline, CDR1 is SGHTA and CDR2 is FQGNSA. Trimming took 5 bases from V and 3 from J; bases not matched to a gene: 6.

This clonotype was detected only a few times. The chain recombines TRBV7-2 with TRBJ1-2, with D possibly matching TRBD1 (5 bases). The CDR3 length is 13 residues. Trimming took 5 bases from V and 12 from J, leaving 19 bases between them. Germline assignment: CDR1 SGHTA and CDR2 FQGNSA. The CDR3 loop is CASSPGGTPVHTF. The CDR3 nucleotides are TGTGCCAGCAGCCCAGGCGGGACGCCTGTTCACACCTTC. The variable domain in full, with the rest retrieved from reference TRBV7-2 and TRBJ1-2, is GAGVSQSPSNKVTEKGKDVELRCDPISGHTALYWYRQSLGQGLEFLIYFQGNSAPDKSGLPSDRFSAERTGGSVSTLTIQRTQQEDSAVYLCASSPGGTPVHTFGSGTRLTVV.

The chain couples TRBV7-6 to TRBJ2-7; D is unclear. This CDR3 region has 14 residues. Germline loops: CDR1 SGHVS, CDR2 FNYEAQ. Trimming pared 4 bases from V and 2 bases from J, leaving 12 bases between. The CDR3 sequence is CASSSKRLPYEQYF. CDR3 bases: TGTGCCAGCAGCTCCAAACGGTTACCCTACGAGCAGTACTTC.

The chain has TRBV9 and TRBJ2-5; TRBD2 agrees at 7 bases. V gave up 0 bases and J gave up 2 bases; unmatched junction bases: 4. The CDR3 is made up of 15 amino acids. Per germline, CDR1 SGDLS and CDR2 YYNGEE. Here the CDR3 reads CASSVEIGGQETQYF. In DNA form, the CDR3 reads TGTGCCAGCAGCGTAGAGATCGGGGGGCAAGAGACCCAGTACTTC.

This clonotype showed up many times. The rearrangement joins TRBV4-1 to TRBJ1-3, with no clear D. CDR1 is MGHRA, CDR2 YSYEKL, per germline. This CDR3 contains 16 residues. Trimming shortened V by 0 bases and J by 4 bases, and 13 bases separated the two germline ends. The CDR3 region has the DNA TGCGCCAGCAGCCAAGATGTGCCGGATTCGGGAAACACCATATATTTT. Protein: CASSQDVPDSGNTIYF.

This clonotype was seen more than once but under ten times. The junction departs from the called germline gene at one end, perhaps through a read error. The chain carries TRBV7-7 and TRBJ2-5; D not resolved. The germline CDR1 and CDR2 sequences are SSHAT and FNYEAQ (reference sequence). CDR3 length: 13 residues. The CDR3 is CASSQAGRETQYF. For the CDR3, the DNA is TGTGCTAGCAGTCAAGCAGGTCGCGAGACCCAGTACTTC. Using reference TRBV7-7 and TRBJ2-5 for the parts outside the CDR3, the full variable domain is GAGVSQSPRYKVTKRGQDVTLRCDPISSHATLYWYQQALGQGPEFLTYFNYEAQPDKSGLPSDRFSAERPEGSISTLTIQRTEQRDSAMYRCASSQAGRETQYFGPGTRLLVL.

The chain's CDR3 is CAISDPTASGQPQHF. The CDR3 bases are TGTGCCATCAGTGACCCGACGGCCTCGGGACAGCCCCAGCATTTT. The chain couples TRBV10-3 to TRBJ1-5; D gene ambiguous. V was trimmed by 3 bases and J by 7 bases, leaving 16 bases between them. The CDR3 is made up of 15 amino acids. In germline, CDR1 is ENHRY, CDR2 SYGVKD.

The CDR3 DNA follows: TGCGCCAGCAGCCAACAGATGGAGATGAAGAACACTGAAGCTTTCTTT. Its translation: CASSQQMEMKNTEAFF. The V call is TRBV4-1, the J call TRBJ1-1; the D is unclear. Trimming cost V 2 bases and J 1 base, with 14 bases left between them. This CDR3 has 16 residues. Germline V gene sequence: CDR1 MGHRA, CDR2 YSYEKL.

This clonotype was found a few times. J is TRBJ2-3 and V is TRBV2; 7 bases are a match to TRBD2. CDR3 length: 16 residues. CDR1 is SNHLY and CDR2 is FYNNEI in the germline V gene. V lost 2 bases to trimming and J lost 0 bases; unmatched junction nucleotides: 5. The CDR3: CASSERPSGSTDTQYF. The CDR3 nucleotides read TGTGCCAGCAGTGAACGGCCTAGCGGTAGCACAGATACGCAGTATTTT.

This clonotype was observed at least ten times. The chain links TRBV6-1 to TRBJ2-1; TRBD1 might be the D (6 bases). The CDR3 consists of 15 residues. Trimming stripped 4 bases from V and 0 bases from J, with 10 bases between. Germline-derived CDR1 and CDR2 are MNHNS and SASEGT. The CDR3 DNA reads as TGTGCCAGCAGTGGGACAGCTAGCTCCTACAATGAGCAGTTCTTC. This translates into CASSGTASSYNEQFF.

The rearrangement links TRBV6-2 or TRBV6-3 to TRBJ2-2, with 7 nucleotides matching TRBD1. This CDR3 contains 14 residues. J was trimmed by 3 bases and V by 10 bases; bases with no gene match: 8. Germline-derived CDR1 and CDR2 are MNHEY and SVGEGT. CDR3 loop: CATSRDSHTGELFF. The CDR3 DNA follows: TGTGCCACCAGCCGGGACAGCCACACCGGGGAGCTGTTTTTT.

This clonotype has a count of ten or more. CDR3 in amino acids: CASGRAGGGSPLHF. DNA for the CDR3: TGTGCCAGCGGTAGGGCAGGGGGTGGTTCACCCCTCCACTTT. J is TRBJ1-6 and V is TRBV7-2; 7 bases match TRBD1. The trim removed 8 bases at V and 9 bases at J, leaving 10 bases unmatched. The germline CDR1 and CDR2 sequences are SGHTA and FQGNSA. This CDR3 comprises 14 residues.

V and J are TRBV7-9 and TRBJ2-1, with D possibly being TRBD1 (5 bases). V gave up 5 bases and J gave up 6 bases, with 23 bases separating them. Germline values: CDR1 SEHNR, CDR2 FQNEAQ (reference sequence). CDR3 size: 17 residues. CDR3 loop: CASSQIRSLGAVNEQFF. CDR3 nucleotides: TGTGCCAGCAGCCAGATCAGAAGCCTAGGGGCAGTCAATGAGCAGTTCTTC. Supplemented by reference TRBV7-9 and TRBJ2-1, the full variable domain reads DTGVSQNPRHKITKRGQNVTFRCDPISEHNRLYWYRQTLGQGPEFLTYFQNEAQLEKSRLLSDRFSAERPKGSFSTLEIQRTEQGDSAMYLCASSQIRSLGAVNEQFFGPGTRLTVL.

Comment on this clonotype: A much larger clone differs from this one at a single base, so this may be a read error. This chain joins TRBV27 and TRBJ1-5; weak D call: TRBD1 (5 bases). V was cut by 6 bases and J by 0 bases, with 12 bases left in between. This CDR3 spans 15 amino acids. CDR1 MNHEY and CDR2 SMNVEV come from the germline V gene (reference sequence). The CDR3 loop reads CASRATAYSNQPQHF. The CDR3 bases are TGTGCCAGCAGAGCGACAGCTTATAGCAATCAGCCCCAGCATTTT.

This clonotype was observed a few times. The gene calls are TRBV5-4 and TRBJ1-4; D possibly corresponds to TRBD1 (5 bases). V was trimmed by 10 bases and J by 1 base, leaving 11 bases between them. Germline V lookup: CDR1 SGHNT, CDR2 YYREEE (reference sequence). The CDR3 is made up of 13 amino acids. CDR3 in DNA: TGTGCCGCACGACAGCAAACTAATGAAAAACTGTTTTTT. Translation gives CAARQQTNEKLFF.

The gene calls are TRBV25-1 and TRBJ2-7, with D possibly TRBD2 on 5 matching bases. Germline values: CDR1 MGHDK, CDR2 SYGVNS. V shed 3 bases and J shed 2 bases, with 8 bases lying between them. This CDR3 spans 13 amino acids. In nucleotides, the CDR3 is TGTGCCAGCAGTGACAGGACTCCCTACGAGCAGTACTTC. It is translated as CASSDRTPYEQYF.